These T cell receptor beta chains were read from a single sample in a study of T cell repertoires in cytomegalovirus infection. In TCRdb, the reads were re-called with MiXCR into one record per CDR3 protein. The sample contains some 100,000 distinct CDR3 sequences, around a quarter of which appear only once. The sample comprised CD8+ T cells from PBMCs. These TCRs come from a human donor in good health (CMV status not recorded). Some clones in this sample may be carry-over from other donors' samples. Each CDR3 is given with its conserved first and last residue. The order of the fields is D gene, J gene, V gene, clone size, CDR3 DNA, CDR3 protein. A D gene is named only where the DNA matches it firmly. A clone size is listed for some rows: how often the clone was seen (once, few, many), or a class if it is expanded.

d_gene: .
j_gene: TRBJ2-7
v_gene: TRBV20-1
abundance: few
CDR3nt: TGCAGTGCTAGAGATTTAACCTCTAGCTCCTACGAGCAGTACTTC
CDR3aa: CSARDLTSSSYEQYF

d_gene: TRBD1
j_gene: TRBJ2-7
v_gene: TRBV7-9
abundance: few
CDR3nt: TGTGCCAGCAGCTTCCAAGGGGGCGACTCCTACGAGCAGTACTTC
CDR3aa: CASSFQGGDSYEQYF

d_gene: .
j_gene: TRBJ2-1
v_gene: TRBV7-2
abundance: many
CDR3nt: TGTGCCAGCAGCTCAACATCGGACGGGACTTTAGCCTACAATGAGCAGTTCTTC
CDR3aa: CASSSTSDGTLAYNEQFF

d_gene: .
j_gene: TRBJ1-1
v_gene: TRBV6-2/TRBV6-3
abundance: many
CDR3nt: TGTGCCAGCAGTCAGGGGTCCACTGAAGCTTTCTTT
CDR3aa: CASSQGSTEAFF

d_gene: .
j_gene: TRBJ2-5
v_gene: TRBV7-9
abundance: few
CDR3nt: TGTGCCAGCAGGATGATAGTGGAGACCCAGTACTTC
CDR3aa: CASRMIVETQYF

d_gene: TRBD1
j_gene: TRBJ2-7
v_gene: TRBV5-1
abundance: many
CDR3nt: TGCGCCAGCAGCGGAACACAGGGGAACGTCTACGAGCAGTACTTC
CDR3aa: CASSGTQGNVYEQYF

d_gene: TRBD1
j_gene: TRBJ1-2
v_gene: TRBV15
abundance: .
CDR3nt: TGTGCCACCAGCAGAGATAGTACAGGGGTTGGCTACACCTTC
CDR3aa: CATSRDSTGVGYTF

d_gene: .
j_gene: TRBJ2-1
v_gene: TRBV29-1
abundance: many
CDR3nt: TGCAGCGTCCAGTTATCCTACAATGAGCAGTTCTTC
CDR3aa: CSVQLSYNEQFF

d_gene: TRBD1
j_gene: TRBJ1-1
v_gene: TRBV18
abundance: few
CDR3nt: TGTGCCAGCTCACCACCCGGGACAGGGGATGAAGCTTTCTTT
CDR3aa: CASSPPGTGDEAFF

d_gene: .
j_gene: TRBJ1-4
v_gene: TRBV28
abundance: .
CDR3nt: TGTGCCGGCAGTTTCAACGGGCGTAGGAAACTGTTTTTT
CDR3aa: CAGSFNGRRKLFF

d_gene: TRBD2
j_gene: TRBJ2-1
v_gene: TRBV5-1
abundance: .
CDR3nt: TGCGCCAGCAGCTTGGGTGCGGGGGAGGGCAATGAGCAGTTCTTC
CDR3aa: CASSLGAGEGNEQFF

d_gene: .
j_gene: TRBJ2-2
v_gene: TRBV5-8
abundance: .
CDR3nt: TGTGCCAGCAGCGGGACGACGGATCTCGCCGGGGAGCTGTTTTTT
CDR3aa: CASSGTTDLAGELFF

d_gene: .
j_gene: TRBJ2-3
v_gene: TRBV12-3/TRBV12-4
abundance: many
CDR3nt: TGTGCCAGCAGTCCACGCGGTGGGCATGAGACCCTCACAGATACGCAGTATTTT
CDR3aa: CASSPRGGHETLTDTQYF

d_gene: .
j_gene: TRBJ2-6
v_gene: TRBV28
abundance: .
CDR3nt: TGTGCCAGCAGTTTTTTGTCCACCACGAGGGCCAACGTCCTGACTTTC
CDR3aa: CASSFLSTTRANVLTF

d_gene: .
j_gene: TRBJ2-7
v_gene: TRBV6-2/TRBV6-3
abundance: few
CDR3nt: TGTGCCAGCAGAACAGTCGATTCAACCTACGAGCAGTACTTC
CDR3aa: CASRTVDSTYEQYF

d_gene: TRBD2
j_gene: TRBJ2-7
v_gene: TRBV4-1
abundance: .
CDR3nt: TGCGCCAGCAGCCAGTACGGGGGGGACGAGCAGTACTTC
CDR3aa: CASSQYGGDEQYF

d_gene: .
j_gene: TRBJ2-3
v_gene: TRBV7-2
abundance: few
CDR3nt: TGTGCCAGCAGCTCGGGTCGCACAGATACGCAGTATTTT
CDR3aa: CASSSGRTDTQYF

d_gene: TRBD2
j_gene: TRBJ2-7
v_gene: TRBV4-1
abundance: few
CDR3nt: TGCGCCAGCAGCCAGGCTAGCGGGAGGCCCACCTACGAGCAGTACTTC
CDR3aa: CASSQASGRPTYEQYF

d_gene: .
j_gene: TRBJ2-7
v_gene: TRBV7-9
abundance: .
CDR3nt: TGTGCCAGCAGCTTAGCGGAGACTCTGACCTCGGACGAGCAGTACTTC
CDR3aa: CASSLAETLTSDEQYF

d_gene: TRBD2
j_gene: TRBJ2-1
v_gene: TRBV7-9
abundance: few
CDR3nt: TGTGCCAGCAGCTCGATAGTAGGGACTAGCGGATACAATGAGCAGTTCTTC
CDR3aa: CASSSIVGTSGYNEQFF

d_gene: .
j_gene: TRBJ1-1
v_gene: TRBV19
abundance: few
CDR3nt: TGTGCCAGTAGTCCGGCTGGGGGCTTCACTGAAGCTTTCTTT
CDR3aa: CASSPAGGFTEAFF

d_gene: .
j_gene: TRBJ2-1
v_gene: TRBV28
abundance: few
CDR3nt: TGTGCCAGCACGGCAGGTCACGGCTCCTACAATGAGCAGTTCTTC
CDR3aa: CASTAGHGSYNEQFF

d_gene: .
j_gene: TRBJ2-7
v_gene: TRBV5-6
abundance: .
CDR3nt: TGTGCCAGCAGCGCAGGGGCCTCCTACGAGCAGTACTTC
CDR3aa: CASSAGASYEQYF

d_gene: .
j_gene: TRBJ2-7
v_gene: TRBV7-2
abundance: many
CDR3nt: TGTGCCAGCAGGCGACGGACAAGCTCCTACGAGCAGTACTTC
CDR3aa: CASRRRTSSYEQYF

d_gene: .
j_gene: TRBJ2-7
v_gene: TRBV20-1
abundance: few
CDR3nt: TGCAGTGCTAGGGCCCCCCAAGAACACTACGAGCAGTACTTC
CDR3aa: CSARAPQEHYEQYF

d_gene: TRBD2
j_gene: TRBJ2-7
v_gene: TRBV4-1
abundance: .
CDR3nt: TGCGCCAGCAGCCAAGATGAGGCTAGCGGGAGGGTAGGGCAGTACTTC
CDR3aa: CASSQDEASGRVGQYF

d_gene: TRBD1
j_gene: TRBJ2-5
v_gene: TRBV6-9
abundance: .
CDR3nt: TGTGCCAGCAGGCCCACAGGGGGAAAAGAGACCCAGTACTTC
CDR3aa: CASRPTGGKETQYF

d_gene: .
j_gene: TRBJ1-1
v_gene: TRBV28
abundance: .
CDR3nt: TGTGCCAGCAGTTCCCCCTGGGGGGGCCTGAACACTGAAGCTTTCTTT
CDR3aa: CASSSPWGGLNTEAFF

d_gene: TRBD1
j_gene: TRBJ2-7
v_gene: TRBV19
abundance: .
CDR3nt: TGTGCCAGTAGCATGGGGGACAGGCCCTACGAGCAGTACTTC
CDR3aa: CASSMGDRPYEQYF

d_gene: .
j_gene: TRBJ1-2
v_gene: TRBV9
abundance: few
CDR3nt: TGTGCCAGCAGCGCCTCGGAAGGCTCGGGCTACACCTTC
CDR3aa: CASSASEGSGYTF

d_gene: TRBD1
j_gene: TRBJ2-1
v_gene: TRBV28
abundance: few
CDR3nt: TGTGCCAGCAGTTCGTGGGACAGGGAAAGGGATGAGCAGTTCTTC
CDR3aa: CASSSWDRERDEQFF

d_gene: TRBD1
j_gene: TRBJ2-1
v_gene: TRBV7-8
abundance: .
CDR3nt: TGTGCCAGCAGGCTACAGGGGGACGGTGAGCAGTTCTTC
CDR3aa: CASRLQGDGEQFF

d_gene: TRBD2
j_gene: TRBJ2-5
v_gene: TRBV28
abundance: few
CDR3nt: TGTGCCAGCAGTTCCGAACTAGCGGGGAGGGGGGAGACCCAGTACTTC
CDR3aa: CASSSELAGRGETQYF

d_gene: .
j_gene: TRBJ1-1
v_gene: TRBV5-4
abundance: .
CDR3nt: TGTGCCAGCAGCTTGGCGGACGCCACTGAAGCTTTCTTT
CDR3aa: CASSLADATEAFF

d_gene: TRBD1
j_gene: TRBJ2-2
v_gene: TRBV19
abundance: few
CDR3nt: TGTGCCACCGACAGGGCTCCCGGGGAGCTGTTTTTT
CDR3aa: CATDRAPGELFF

d_gene: TRBD2
j_gene: TRBJ2-1
v_gene: TRBV7-8
abundance: many
CDR3nt: TGTGCCAGCAGCGTGGGGACTAGCGGGGTGGAGCAGTTCTTC
CDR3aa: CASSVGTSGVEQFF

d_gene: TRBD2
j_gene: TRBJ2-4
v_gene: TRBV7-2
abundance: .
CDR3nt: TGTGCCAGCAGCTTAGGGACTAGCGGGGGCTTGGACATTCAGTACTTC
CDR3aa: CASSLGTSGGLDIQYF

d_gene: .
j_gene: TRBJ1-2
v_gene: TRBV27
abundance: .
CDR3nt: TGTGCCAGCAGCAACTCCCGCAGGGTGTCGGACTATGGCTACACCTTC
CDR3aa: CASSNSRRVSDYGYTF

d_gene: .
j_gene: TRBJ1-1
v_gene: TRBV12-3/TRBV12-4
abundance: .
CDR3nt: TGTGCCAGCAGTTATACCGGGGTCACTGAAGCTTTCTTT
CDR3aa: CASSYTGVTEAFF

d_gene: .
j_gene: TRBJ2-5
v_gene: TRBV27
abundance: few
CDR3nt: TGTGCCAGTGGCCTCTCGGGGGAGGAGACCCAGTACTTC
CDR3aa: CASGLSGEETQYF

d_gene: .
j_gene: TRBJ2-3
v_gene: TRBV7-2
abundance: few
CDR3nt: TGTGCCAGCAGCCCCTGGGGCTCAAGCACAGATACGCAGTATTTT
CDR3aa: CASSPWGSSTDTQYF

d_gene: TRBD2
j_gene: TRBJ2-7
v_gene: TRBV4-1
abundance: few
CDR3nt: TGTGCCAGCAGCCAAGGAACAGGAGGGACTAGCAGCTCCTACGAGCAGTACTTC
CDR3aa: CASSQGTGGTSSSYEQYF

d_gene: .
j_gene: TRBJ2-7
v_gene: TRBV7-6
abundance: .
CDR3nt: TGTGCCAGCAGCTCACGGGATGATAGCTACGAGCAGTACTTC
CDR3aa: CASSSRDDSYEQYF

d_gene: .
j_gene: TRBJ1-1
v_gene: TRBV4-3
abundance: many
CDR3nt: TGCGCCAGCAGCCAAGAGGCAGACACTGAAGCTTTCTTT
CDR3aa: CASSQEADTEAFF

d_gene: TRBD1
j_gene: TRBJ2-1
v_gene: TRBV12-3/TRBV12-4
abundance: many
CDR3nt: TGTGCCAGCAGAGGGACAGGGGGCTGGACGAATGAGCAGTTCTTC
CDR3aa: CASRGTGGWTNEQFF

d_gene: .
j_gene: TRBJ1-5
v_gene: TRBV6-2/TRBV6-3
abundance: .
CDR3nt: TGTGCCAGCAGTTACTCCCCTTTGAATCAGCCCCAGCATTTT
CDR3aa: CASSYSPLNQPQHF

d_gene: TRBD2
j_gene: TRBJ2-7
v_gene: TRBV7-9
abundance: many
CDR3nt: TGTGCCAGCCAGGGAACTAGCGGGACCATCGAGCAGTACTTC
CDR3aa: CASQGTSGTIEQYF

d_gene: .
j_gene: TRBJ1-1
v_gene: TRBV6-4
abundance: few
CDR3nt: TGTGCCAGCAGTGACTCGGGTAGCAAGAAAGTTTTCTTT
CDR3aa: CASSDSGSKKVFF

d_gene: .
j_gene: TRBJ2-7
v_gene: TRBV7-2
abundance: many
CDR3nt: TGTGCCAGCAGCTTAGGGGGGAGTGCTAACTACGAGCAGTACTTC
CDR3aa: CASSLGGSANYEQYF

d_gene: .
j_gene: TRBJ2-5
v_gene: TRBV7-8
abundance: many
CDR3nt: TGTGCCAGCAGCTTAAAATCGAGAGAGGAGACCCAGTACTTC
CDR3aa: CASSLKSREETQYF

d_gene: .
j_gene: TRBJ2-7
v_gene: TRBV7-2
abundance: many
CDR3nt: TGTGCCAGCAGCTTGGAGATTGGGTACGAGCAGTACTTC
CDR3aa: CASSLEIGYEQYF

d_gene: .
j_gene: TRBJ2-5
v_gene: TRBV9
abundance: .
CDR3nt: TGTGCCAGCAGCGTAGGATGGGGAGAGACCCAGTACTTC
CDR3aa: CASSVGWGETQYF

d_gene: .
j_gene: TRBJ2-1
v_gene: TRBV12-3/TRBV12-4
abundance: few
CDR3nt: TGTGCCAGCAGTTCCCTAGGTTCACCCCCAAGTGAGCAGTTCTTC
CDR3aa: CASSSLGSPPSEQFF